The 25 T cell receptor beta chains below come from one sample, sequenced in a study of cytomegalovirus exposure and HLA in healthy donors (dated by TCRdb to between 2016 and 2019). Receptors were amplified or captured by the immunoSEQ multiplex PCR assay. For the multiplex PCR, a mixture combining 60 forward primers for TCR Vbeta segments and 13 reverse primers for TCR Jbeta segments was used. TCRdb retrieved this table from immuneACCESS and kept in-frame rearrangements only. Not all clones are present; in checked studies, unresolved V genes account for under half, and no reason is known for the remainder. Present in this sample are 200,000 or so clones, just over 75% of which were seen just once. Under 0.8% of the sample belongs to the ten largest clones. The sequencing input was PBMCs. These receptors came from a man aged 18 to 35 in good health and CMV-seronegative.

Here the CDR3 reads CASSKIPGQGLEQYF. DNA of the CDR3: TGTGCCAGCAGCAAGATTCCGGGACAGGGGCTCGAGCAGTACTTC. The chain uses TRBV2 and TRBJ2-7; 10 positions agree with TRBD1. Trimming removed 6 bases from V and 6 bases from J; junction bases left unmatched: 11. This CDR3 has 15 residues. CDR1 SNHLY and CDR2 FYNNEI come from the germline V gene.

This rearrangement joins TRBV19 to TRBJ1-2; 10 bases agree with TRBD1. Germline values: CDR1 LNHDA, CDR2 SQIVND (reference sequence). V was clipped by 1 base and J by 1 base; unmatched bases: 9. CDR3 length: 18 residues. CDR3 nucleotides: TGTGCCAGTAGTATAGGCCCCGGGACAGGGGCCCTTAACTATGGCTACACCTTC. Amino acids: CASSIGPGTGALNYGYTF.

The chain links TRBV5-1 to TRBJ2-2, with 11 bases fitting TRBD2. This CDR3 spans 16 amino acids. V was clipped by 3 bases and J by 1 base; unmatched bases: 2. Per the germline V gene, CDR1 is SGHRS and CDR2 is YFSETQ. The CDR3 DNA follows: TGCGCCAGCAGCTCCGGACTAGCGGGGAACACCGGGGAGCTGTTTTTT. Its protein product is CASSSGLAGNTGELFF.

This chain's CDR3 is CASSSTGGLGEKLFF. The DNA for the CDR3 is TGCGCCAGCAGCTCTACAGGGGGCTTGGGCGAAAAACTGTTTTTT. V usage is TRBV5-1 and J usage is TRBJ1-4; 9 nucleotides line up with TRBD1. Germline CDR1 and CDR2: SGHRS and YFSETQ. V shed 3 bases, J shed 8 bases, and the junction held 8 bases outside the gene matches. The CDR3 is made up of 15 amino acids.

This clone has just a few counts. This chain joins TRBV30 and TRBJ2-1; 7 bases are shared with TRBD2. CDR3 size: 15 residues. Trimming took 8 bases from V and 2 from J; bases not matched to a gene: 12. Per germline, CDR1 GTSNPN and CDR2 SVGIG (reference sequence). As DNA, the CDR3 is TGTGCCCGACCCGACGCCAGCGGGGCCTACAATGAGCAGTTCTTC. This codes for CARPDASGAYNEQFF.

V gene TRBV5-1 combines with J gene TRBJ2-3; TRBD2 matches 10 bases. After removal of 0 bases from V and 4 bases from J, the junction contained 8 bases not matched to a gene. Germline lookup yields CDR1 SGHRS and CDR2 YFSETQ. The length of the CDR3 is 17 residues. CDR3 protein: CASSLAGLADSADTQYF. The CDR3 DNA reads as TGCGCCAGCAGCTTGGCCGGACTAGCGGACTCGGCAGATACGCAGTATTTT.

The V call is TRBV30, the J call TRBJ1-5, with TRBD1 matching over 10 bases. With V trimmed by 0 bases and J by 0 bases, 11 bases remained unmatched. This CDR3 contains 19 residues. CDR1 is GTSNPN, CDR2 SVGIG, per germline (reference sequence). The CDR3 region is CAWSVLSFDRGPSNQPQHF. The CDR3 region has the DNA TGTGCCTGGAGTGTACTGTCATTTGACAGGGGGCCTAGCAATCAGCCCCAGCATTTT.

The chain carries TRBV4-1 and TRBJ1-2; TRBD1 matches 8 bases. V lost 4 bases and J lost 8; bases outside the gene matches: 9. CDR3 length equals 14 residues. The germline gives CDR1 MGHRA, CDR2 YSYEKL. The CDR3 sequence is CASSPPGQAFGYTF. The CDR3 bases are TGCGCCAGCAGCCCACCGGGACAGGCGTTCGGCTACACCTTC.

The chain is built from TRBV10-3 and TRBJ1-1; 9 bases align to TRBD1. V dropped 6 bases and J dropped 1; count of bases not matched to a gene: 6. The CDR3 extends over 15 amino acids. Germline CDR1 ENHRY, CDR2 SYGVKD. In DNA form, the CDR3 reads TGTGCCATCAGCAGCACAGGGGGCTCGAACACTGAAGCTTTCTTT. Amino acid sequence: CAISSTGGSNTEAFF.

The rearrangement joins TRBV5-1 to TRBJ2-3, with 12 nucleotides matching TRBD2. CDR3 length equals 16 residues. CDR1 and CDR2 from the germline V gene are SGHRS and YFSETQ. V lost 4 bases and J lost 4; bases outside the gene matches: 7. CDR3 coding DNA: TGCGCCAGCAGCGTACTAGCGGGAGGTTCGGCAGATACGCAGTATTTT. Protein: CASSVLAGGSADTQYF.

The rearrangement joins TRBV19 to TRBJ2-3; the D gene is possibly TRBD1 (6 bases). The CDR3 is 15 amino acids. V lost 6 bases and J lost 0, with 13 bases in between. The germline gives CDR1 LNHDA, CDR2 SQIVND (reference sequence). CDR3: CASSTDRPSTDTQYF. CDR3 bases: TGTGCCAGTAGCACGGACAGACCTAGCACAGATACGCAGTATTTT. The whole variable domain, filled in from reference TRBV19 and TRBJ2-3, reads DGGITQSPKYLFRKEGQNVTLSCEQNLNHDAMYWYRQDPGQGLRLIYYSQIVNDFQKGDIAEGYSVSREKKESFPLTVTSAQKNPTAFYLCASSTDRPSTDTQYFGPGTRLTVL.

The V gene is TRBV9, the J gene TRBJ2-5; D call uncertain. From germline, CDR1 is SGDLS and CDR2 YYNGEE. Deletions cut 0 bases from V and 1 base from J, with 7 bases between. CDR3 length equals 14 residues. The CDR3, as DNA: TGTGCCAGCAGCGTAGGCACAGCCCAAGAGACCCAGTACTTC. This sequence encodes CASSVGTAQETQYF.

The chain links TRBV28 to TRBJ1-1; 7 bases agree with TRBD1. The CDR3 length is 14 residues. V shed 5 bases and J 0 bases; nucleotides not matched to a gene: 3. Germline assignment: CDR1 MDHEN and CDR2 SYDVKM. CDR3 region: CASSPGTVNTEAFF. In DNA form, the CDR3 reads TGTGCCAGCAGTCCGGGGACAGTGAACACTGAAGCTTTCTTT.

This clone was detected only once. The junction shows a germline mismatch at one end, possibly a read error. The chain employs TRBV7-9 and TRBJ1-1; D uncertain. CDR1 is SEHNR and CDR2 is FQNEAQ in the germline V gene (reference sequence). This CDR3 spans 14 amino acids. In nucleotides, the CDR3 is TGTTCCAGCAGCTTAGGAACAGTTAACACTGAAGCTTTCTTT. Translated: CSSSLGTVNTEAFF. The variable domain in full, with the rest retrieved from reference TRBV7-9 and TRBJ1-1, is DTGVSQNPRHKITKRGQNVTFRCDPISEHNRLYWYRQTLGQGPEFLTYFQNEAQLEKSRLLSDRFSAERPKGSFSTLEIQRTEQGDSAMYLCSSSLGTVNTEAFFGQGTRLTVV.

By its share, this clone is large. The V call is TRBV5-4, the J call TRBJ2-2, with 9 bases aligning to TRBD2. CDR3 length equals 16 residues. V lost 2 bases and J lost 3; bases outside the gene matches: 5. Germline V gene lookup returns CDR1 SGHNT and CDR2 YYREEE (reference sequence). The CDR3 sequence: CASSFRAGGYTGELFF. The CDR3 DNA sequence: TGTGCCAGCAGCTTCAGGGCGGGAGGGTACACCGGGGAGCTGTTTTTT.

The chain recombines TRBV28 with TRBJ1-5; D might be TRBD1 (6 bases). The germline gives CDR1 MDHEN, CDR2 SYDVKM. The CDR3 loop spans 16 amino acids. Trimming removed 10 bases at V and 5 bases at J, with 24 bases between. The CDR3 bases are TGTGCCATTTCGGCGGGGGGCACCCCGCACTATCAGCCCCAGCATTTT. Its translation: CAISAGGTPHYQPQHF.

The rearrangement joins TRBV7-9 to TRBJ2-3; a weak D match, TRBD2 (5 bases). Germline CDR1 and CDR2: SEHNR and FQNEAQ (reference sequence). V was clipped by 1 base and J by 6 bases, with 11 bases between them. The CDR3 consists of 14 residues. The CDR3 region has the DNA TGTGCCAGCAGCTTAGTAAGTGGGGAGGATACGCAGTATTTT. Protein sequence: CASSLVSGEDTQYF.

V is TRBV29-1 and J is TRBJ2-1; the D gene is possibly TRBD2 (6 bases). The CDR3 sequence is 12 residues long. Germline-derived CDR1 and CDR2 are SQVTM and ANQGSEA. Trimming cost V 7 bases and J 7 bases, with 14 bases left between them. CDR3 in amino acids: CSGGGGLNEQFF. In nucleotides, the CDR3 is TGCAGCGGGGGTGGAGGGTTGAATGAGCAGTTCTTC.

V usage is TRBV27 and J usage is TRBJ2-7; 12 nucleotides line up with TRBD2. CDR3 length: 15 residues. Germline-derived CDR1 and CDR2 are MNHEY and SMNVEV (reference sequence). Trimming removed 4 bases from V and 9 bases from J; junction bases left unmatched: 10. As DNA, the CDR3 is TGTGCCAGCAGTTCACTAGCGGGAGGCCACACCGGGCAGTACTTC. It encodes CASSSLAGGHTGQYF.

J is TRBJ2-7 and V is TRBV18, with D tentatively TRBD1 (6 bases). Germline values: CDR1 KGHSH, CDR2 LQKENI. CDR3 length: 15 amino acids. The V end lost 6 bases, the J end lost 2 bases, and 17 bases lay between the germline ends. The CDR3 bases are TGTGCCAGCTCCTATGAGTTGGGGGCTCCCTACGAGCAGTACTTC. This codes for CASSYELGAPYEQYF.

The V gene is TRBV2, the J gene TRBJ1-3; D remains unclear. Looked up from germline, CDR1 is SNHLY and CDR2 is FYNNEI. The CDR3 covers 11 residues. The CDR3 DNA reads TGTGGCGTATATCGGGGAAACACCATATATTTT. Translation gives CGVYRGNTIYF. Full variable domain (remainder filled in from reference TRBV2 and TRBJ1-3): EPEVTQTPSHQVTQMGQEVILRCVPISNHLYFYWYRQILGQKVEFLVSFYNNEISEKSEIFDDQFSVERPDGSNFTLKIRSTKLEDSAMYFCGVYRGNTIYFGEGSWLTVV.

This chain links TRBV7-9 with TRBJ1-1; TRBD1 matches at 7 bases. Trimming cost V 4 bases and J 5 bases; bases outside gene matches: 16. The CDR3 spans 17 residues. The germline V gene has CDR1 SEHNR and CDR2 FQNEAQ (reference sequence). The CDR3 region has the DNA TGTGCCAGCAGCTCCCTCGGACAGGAGACCCTGCGAACTGAAGCTTTCTTT. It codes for CASSSLGQETLRTEAFF.

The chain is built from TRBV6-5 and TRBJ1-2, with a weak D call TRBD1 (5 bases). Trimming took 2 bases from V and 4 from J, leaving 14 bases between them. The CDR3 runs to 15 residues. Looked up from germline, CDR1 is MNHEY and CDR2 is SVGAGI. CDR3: CASSYGAGTSYGYTF. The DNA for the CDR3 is TGTGCCAGCAGTTACGGGGCAGGAACATCCTATGGCTACACCTTC.

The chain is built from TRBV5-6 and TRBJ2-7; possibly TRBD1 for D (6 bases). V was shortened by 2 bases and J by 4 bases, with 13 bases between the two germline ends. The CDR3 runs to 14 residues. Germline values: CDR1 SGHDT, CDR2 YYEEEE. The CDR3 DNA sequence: TGTGCCAGCAGCTTCGGAAGGGGACAATACGAGCAGTACTTC. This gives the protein CASSFGRGQYEQYF. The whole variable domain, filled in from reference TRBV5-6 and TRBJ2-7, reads DAGVTQSPTHLIKTRGQQVTLRCSPKSGHDTVSWYQQALGQGPQFIFQYYEEEERQRGNFPDRFSGHQFPNYSSELNVNALLLGDSALYLCASSFGRGQYEQYFGPGTRLTVT.

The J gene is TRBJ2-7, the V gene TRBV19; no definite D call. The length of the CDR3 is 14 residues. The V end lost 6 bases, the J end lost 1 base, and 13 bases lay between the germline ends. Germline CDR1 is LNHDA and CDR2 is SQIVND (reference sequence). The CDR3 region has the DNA TGTGCCAGTAGGACTGCGGCGCAATCCTACGAGCAGTACTTC. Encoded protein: CASRTAAQSYEQYF.